In its sample, the clone carrying this TCR beta chain was seen many times. No antigen is known for it. The data are from a study of T-cell reconstitution after alpha-beta-depleted transplantation in children. Whole-study results and caveats: Several hundred expanded graft clones reportedly gave rise to the alpha-beta T cells present about two months after transplant. One year after transplant, T-cell counts and diversity came mostly from newly produced T cells. After transplant, high TCRbeta diversity at day 60 in some patients arose from surviving recipient T cells and thymic progenitors.

Molecular barcoding with unique molecular identifiers was used for the TCRbeta library. MiXCR, run by TCRdb on the PCR reads, gives a single entry per CDR3 protein. The sample has 780,000 or so distinct CDR3 sequences, approximately 15% seen once. J gave up 1 base and V 7 bases, and 3 bases lay outside the gene matches. The CDR3 spans 13 residues. The genes are TRBV12-3 or TRBV12-4 and TRBJ2-5; 7 bases map to TRBD1. The sequence was collected from a male patient between 10 and 17 years old who had a stem cell transplant for acute lymphoblastic leukemia, so the T cells may come from the graft donor. Sequencing was performed on PBMCs, mostly from graft donor cells, taken 360 days after TCRalphabeta/CD19-depleted stem cell transplant. The CDR3 coding sequence is TGTGCCAGCAACTACAGGGGCCAAGAGACCCAGTACTTC. Residues: CASNYRGQETQYF.